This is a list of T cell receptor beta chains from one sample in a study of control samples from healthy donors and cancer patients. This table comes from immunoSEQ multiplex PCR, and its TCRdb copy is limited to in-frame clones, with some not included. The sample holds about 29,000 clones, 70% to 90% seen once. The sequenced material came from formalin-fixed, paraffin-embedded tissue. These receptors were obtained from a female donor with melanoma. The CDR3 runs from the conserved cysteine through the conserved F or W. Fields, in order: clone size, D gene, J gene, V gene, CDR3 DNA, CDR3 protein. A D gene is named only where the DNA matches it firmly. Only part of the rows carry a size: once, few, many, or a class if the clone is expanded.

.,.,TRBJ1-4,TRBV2,TGTGCCAGCTGCCGTACAGCCGTTAATGAAAAACTGTTTTTT,CASCRTAVNEKLFF
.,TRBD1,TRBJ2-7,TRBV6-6,TGTGCCAGCAGTTCGACAGGGTTGGGTGAGCAGTACTTC,CASSSTGLGEQYF
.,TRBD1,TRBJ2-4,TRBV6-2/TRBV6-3,TGTGCCAGCAGTACAGGGGTGAACATTCAGTACTTC,CASSTGVNIQYF
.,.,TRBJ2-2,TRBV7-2,TGTGCCAGCAGCTTAGGGGGCCCCGGGACCGGGGAGCTGTTTTTT,CASSLGGPGTGELFF
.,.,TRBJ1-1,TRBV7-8,TGTGCCAGCAGCCGAGCAGGTTTAGGCACTGAAGCTTTCTTT,CASSRAGLGTEAFF
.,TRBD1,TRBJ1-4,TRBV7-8,TGTGCCAGCAGCAAACAGGGGGCGACTAATGAAAAACTGTTTTTT,CASSKQGATNEKLFF
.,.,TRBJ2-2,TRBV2,TGTGCCAGCAGTGAATGGGGGGAGCTGTTTTTT,CASSEWGELFF
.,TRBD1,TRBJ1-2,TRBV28,TGTGCCAGCAGTGCCCCGGACAGGGGGGATGGCTACACCTTC,CASSAPDRGDGYTF
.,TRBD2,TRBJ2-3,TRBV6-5,TGTGCCAGCAGTTACGGACTAGCGGGACCAGATACGCAGTATTTT,CASSYGLAGPDTQYF
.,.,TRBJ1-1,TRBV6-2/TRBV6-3,TGTGCCAGCAGTTGGACACGGACTAACGAAGCTTTCTTT,CASSWTRTNEAFF
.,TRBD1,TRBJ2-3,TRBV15,TGTGCCACCAGCAGAACCCGGACAGGGACGGCAGATACGCAGTATTTT,CATSRTRTGTADTQYF
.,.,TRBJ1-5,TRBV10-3,TGTGCCATCGCCGACCGCGAAAATGGGCCCCAGCATTTT,CAIADRENGPQHF
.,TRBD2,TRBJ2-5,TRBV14,TGTGCCAGCAGCCAATGGGCTAGCGGGCCCCAAGAGACCCAGTACTTC,CASSQWASGPQETQYF
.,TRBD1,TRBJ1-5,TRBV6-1,TGTGCCAGCAGTGAGTATGGACAGGGTAATCAGCCCCAGCATTTT,CASSEYGQGNQPQHF
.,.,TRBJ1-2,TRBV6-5,TGTGCCAGCAATTGGGAATGGCGGACCCAGGAAGGCTACACCTTC,CASNWEWRTQEGYTF
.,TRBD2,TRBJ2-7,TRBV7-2,TGTGCCAGCAGCTTAGTGTCTAGCGGGAGTTCCTCCTACGAGCAGTACTTC,CASSLVSSGSSSYEQYF
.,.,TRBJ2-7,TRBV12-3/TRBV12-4,TGTGCCAGCAGCTATGACAACCGTGAGCAGTACTTC,CASSYDNREQYF
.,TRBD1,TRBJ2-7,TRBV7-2,TGTGCCAGCAGCAACGGACAGGGCTACGAGCAGTACTTC,CASSNGQGYEQYF
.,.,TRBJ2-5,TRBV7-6,TGTGCCAGCAGCTTAGAAGGGGCTAGATTAGGAGAGACCCAGTACTTC,CASSLEGARLGETQYF
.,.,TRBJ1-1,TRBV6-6,TGTGCCAGCAGGGGATCGAACACTGAAGCTTTCTTT,CASRGSNTEAFF
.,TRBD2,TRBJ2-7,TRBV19,TGTGCCAGTAGTAAGGGACTAGATACCTACGAGCAGTACTTC,CASSKGLDTYEQYF
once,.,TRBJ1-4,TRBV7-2,TGTGCCAGCCAGGACCGAACTAATGAAAAACTGTTTTTT,CASQDRTNEKLFF
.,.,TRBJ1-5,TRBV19,TGTGCCAGTAGTCCTACAGGAACCCAGCCCCAGCATTTT,CASSPTGTQPQHF
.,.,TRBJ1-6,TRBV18,TGTGCCAGCTCAGGTTTCCCCTCGGGAAATTCACCCCTCCACTTT,CASSGFPSGNSPLHF
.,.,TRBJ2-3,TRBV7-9,TGTGCCAGCAGCTCTGGTGGAAGCACAGATACGCAGTATTTT,CASSSGGSTDTQYF
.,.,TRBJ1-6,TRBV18,TGTGCCAGCTCGGGCCAGCCTCCTTCACCCCTCCACTTT,CASSGQPPSPLHF
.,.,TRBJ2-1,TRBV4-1,TGCGCCAGCAGCGCGTTCTCCTACAATGAGCAGTTCTTC,CASSAFSYNEQFF
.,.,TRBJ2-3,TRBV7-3,TGTGCCAGCAGCTTAACAACCACAGATACGCAGTATTTT,CASSLTTTDTQYF
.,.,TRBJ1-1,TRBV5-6,TGTGCCAGCAGCTTGCGGCGGTTGAACACTGAAGCTTTCTTT,CASSLRRLNTEAFF
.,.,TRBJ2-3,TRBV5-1,TGCGCCAGCAGCTTGGCGGGAGACAGCTCAGATACGCAGTATTTT,CASSLAGDSSDTQYF
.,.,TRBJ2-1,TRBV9,TGTGCCAGCAGCGTAGATGGACTCGCTTTTGGTGAGCAGTTCTTC,CASSVDGLAFGEQFF
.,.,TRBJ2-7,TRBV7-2,TGTGCCAGCAGCTTAGCCTATGGCATCGTACGGTGGGAGCAGTACTTC,CASSLAYGIVRWEQYF
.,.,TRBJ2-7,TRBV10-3,TGTGCCACCGACGGCGCCAGTGAAGCCGGCGAGCAGTACTTC,CATDGASEAGEQYF
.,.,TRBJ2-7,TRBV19,TGTGCCAGTAGCCCCGGGGGACAGCCATTATCCTACGAGCAGTACTTC,CASSPGGQPLSYEQYF
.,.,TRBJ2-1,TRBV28,TGTGCCAGCACTTCGGCAGGGGACGTTAGCTCCTACAATGAGCAGTTCTTC,CASTSAGDVSSYNEQFF
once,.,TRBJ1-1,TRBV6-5,TGTGCCAGCAGCAGTAACAGGGACACTGAAGCTTTCTTT,CASSSNRDTEAFF
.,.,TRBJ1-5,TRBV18,TGTGCCAGCTCATCGACAGGCCACGACAATCAGCCCCAGCATTTT,CASSSTGHDNQPQHF
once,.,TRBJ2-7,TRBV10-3,TGTGCCATCAGTGCCGGCACAGACTCTTCCTACGAGCAGTACTTC,CAISAGTDSSYEQYF
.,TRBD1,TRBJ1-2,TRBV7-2,TGTGCCAGCAGCTTGGGGACAGGGTATTATGGCTACACCTTC,CASSLGTGYYGYTF
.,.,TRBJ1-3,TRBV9,TGTGCCAGCAGCGGACAGGCCTCTGGAAACACCATATATTTT,CASSGQASGNTIYF
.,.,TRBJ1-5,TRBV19,TGTGCCAGTAGTATACCCCCTAGATGGCCCCAGCATTTT,CASSIPPRWPQHF
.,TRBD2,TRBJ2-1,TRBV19,TGTGCCAGTAGTACCGGACTAGCGGGAGAGGATGAGCAGTTCTTC,CASSTGLAGEDEQFF
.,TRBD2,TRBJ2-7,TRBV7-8,TGTGCCAGCAGCTACGGGACTAGCGGAGTCGAGCAGTACTTC,CASSYGTSGVEQYF
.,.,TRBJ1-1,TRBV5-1,TGCGCCAGCAGCTGGGACGGAGCTAACACTGAAGCTTTCTTT,CASSWDGANTEAFF
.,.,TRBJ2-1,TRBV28,TGTGCCAGCAGTACTCAGGAGGATGAGCAGTTCTTC,CASSTQEDEQFF
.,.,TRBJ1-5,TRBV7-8,TGTGCCAGCAGCTTAGGGTATAAGAACCCCCCGGTCGGCAATCAGCCCCAGCATTTT,CASSLGYKNPPVGNQPQHF